The rows below give T cell receptor beta chains drawn from one sample of a study of blood T cell repertoires in COVID-19. Sequencing used immunoSEQ multiplex PCR; TCRdb keeps in-frame clones, though not all of them. The sample holds about 270,000 clones, about nine tenths seen once. The specimen was peripheral blood. The receptors come from a man between 40 and 49 years old with active or convalescent COVID-19. Both conserved end residues are part of each CDR3. The D gene is left open where the match is weak. Some rows mark clone size as missing; the rest say once, few, many or name a class of expanded clone.

TRBV13	NA	TRBD1	TRBJ1-1	TGTGCCAGCAGTCGACAGGGGAACACTGAAGCTTTCTTT	CASSRQGNTEAFF
TRBV9	NA	TRBD2	TRBJ2-7	TGTGCCAGCAGCGTAGGGGGACTAGCGGACGAGCAGTACTTC	CASSVGGLADEQYF
TRBV7-9	NA	TRBD2	TRBJ2-2	TGTGCCAGCAGCTCAGGGACTAAACAAGGGAACACCGGGGAGCTGTTTTTT	CASSSGTKQGNTGELFF
TRBV18	once	TRBD1	TRBJ1-6	TGTGCCAGCTCACCGTTCCGGGACAGGGAGGGTTCACCCCTCCACTTT	CASSPFRDREGSPLHF
TRBV30	NA	NA	TRBJ1-2	TGTGCCTGTATATCTGAGGGGGGGGAATATGGCTACACCTTC	CACISEGGEYGYTF
TRBV2	NA	TRBD2	TRBJ2-5	TGTGCCAGCAGTGAACCTAGCGGGAGAGAGACCCAGTACTTC	CASSEPSGRETQYF
TRBV2	NA	NA	TRBJ2-3	TGTGCCAGCAGTTATCTTGGCACAGATACGCAGTATTTT	CASSYLGTDTQYF
TRBV10-3	NA	NA	TRBJ1-1	TGTGCCAGCAAAGTCGGGACAGAAGCTTTCTTT	CASKVGTEAFF
TRBV6-1	few	TRBD1	TRBJ1-1	TGTGCCAGCAGTGAAGATGCTCACAGGGGAACTGAAGCTTTCTTT	CASSEDAHRGTEAFF
TRBV4-1	NA	TRBD1	TRBJ1-1	TGCGCCAGCAGCCCCGGGACAGGGGGCGCTGAGAACACTGAAGCTTTCTTT	CASSPGTGGAENTEAFF
TRBV11-2	NA	NA	TRBJ1-1	TGTGCCAGCAGCTTAGGTGACAGCCCGGGAGCTTTCTTT	CASSLGDSPGAFF
TRBV25-1	NA	NA	TRBJ2-1	TGTGCCAGCAGCCCCCCCCTCTCCTACAATGAGCAGTTCTTC	CASSPPLSYNEQFF